The sequence of this T cell receptor beta chain was determined in a study of post-analysis software for immune sequencing data. Remarks on this clonotype: Its matching antigen is unknown. Compared with germline, one end of the junction differs, possibly owing to a read error.

Study outcomes and limitations: Five TRBV segments, including TRBV5-6, TRBV5-1 and TRBV20-1, were more frequent in patients than controls.

The length of the CDR3 is 12 residues. cDNA libraries for TCR beta contained unique molecular identifiers. T cells numbering roughly 1 to 10 million yielded roughly 0.5 million cDNA molecules. TCRdb fed the PCR reads into MiXCR, producing one record per CDR3 protein. The sample lists about 770,000 distinct CDR3 sequences; around 45% were seen once. The source of this sequence is a girl under 18 with multiple sclerosis. The genes are TRBV12-3 or TRBV12-4 and TRBJ2-3, with TRBD1 as a possible D gene (5 bases). Sample: blood. In nucleotides, the CDR3 is TGTGCCACCGTACGGAAGACAGATACGCAGTATTTC. Encoded protein: CATVRKTDTQYF.